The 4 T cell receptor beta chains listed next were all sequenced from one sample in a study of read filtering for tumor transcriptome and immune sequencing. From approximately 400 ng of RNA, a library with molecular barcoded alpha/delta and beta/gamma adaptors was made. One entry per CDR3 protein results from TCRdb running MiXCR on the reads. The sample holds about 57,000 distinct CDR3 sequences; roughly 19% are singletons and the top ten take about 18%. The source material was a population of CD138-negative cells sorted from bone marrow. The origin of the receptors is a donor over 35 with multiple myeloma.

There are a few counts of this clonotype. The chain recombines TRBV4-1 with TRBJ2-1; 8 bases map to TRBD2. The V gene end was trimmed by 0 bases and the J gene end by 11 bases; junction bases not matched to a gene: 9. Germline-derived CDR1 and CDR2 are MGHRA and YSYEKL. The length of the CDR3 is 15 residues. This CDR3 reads CASSQEREGQNKQFF. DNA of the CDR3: TGCGCCAGCAGCCAAGAACGGGAGGGCCAGAACAAGCAGTTCTTC.

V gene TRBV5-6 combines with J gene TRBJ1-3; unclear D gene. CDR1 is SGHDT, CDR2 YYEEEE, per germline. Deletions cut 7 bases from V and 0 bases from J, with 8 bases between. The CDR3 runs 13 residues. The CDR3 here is CASGISSGNTIYF. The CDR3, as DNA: TGTGCCAGCGGGATAAGCTCTGGAAACACCATATATTTT.

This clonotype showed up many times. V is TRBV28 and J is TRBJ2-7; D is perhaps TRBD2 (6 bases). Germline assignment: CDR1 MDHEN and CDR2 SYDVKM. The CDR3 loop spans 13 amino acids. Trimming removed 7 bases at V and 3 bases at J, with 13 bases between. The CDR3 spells CASNGGFVYEQYF. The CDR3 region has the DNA TGTGCCAGCAATGGAGGGTTTGTCTACGAGCAGTACTTC.

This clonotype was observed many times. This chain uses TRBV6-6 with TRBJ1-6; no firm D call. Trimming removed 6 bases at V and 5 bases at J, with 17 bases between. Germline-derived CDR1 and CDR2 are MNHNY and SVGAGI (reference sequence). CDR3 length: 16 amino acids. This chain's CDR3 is CASSARNRANNSPLHF. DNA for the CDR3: TGTGCCAGCAGCGCTAGAAATCGGGCGAATAATTCACCCCTCCACTTT.